This is a list of T cell receptor beta chains from one sample in a study of a mutant IDH1 vaccine in newly diagnosed glioma. Generated by immunoSEQ multiplex PCR, the TCRdb table keeps only in-frame clones and is missing some. The sample includes about 64,000 clones, roughly 80% of them seen just once. Antigen specificity for these receptors is unknown. The source material was PBMCs, sampled from a glioma patient whose treatment included an IDH1 peptide vaccine. The receptor source for this set is a woman aged 45-59 years with glioma. The CDR3 runs from the conserved cysteine through the conserved F or W. The D gene is left open where the match is weak. Clone size is stated in some rows and not others, as once, few, many or a class when expanded.

V gene	J gene	clone size	D gene	CDR3 DNA	CDR3 protein
TRBV29-1	TRBJ2-7	NA	TRBD1	TGCAGCGTTCTTCCTATGGGACAGGGAATAAGTGAGCAGTACTTC	CSVLPMGQGISEQYF
TRBV18	TRBJ1-4	NA	NA	TGTGCCAGCTCACCGAGCCTACGACAGTATGCAACTAATGAAAAACTGTTTTTT	CASSPSLRQYATNEKLFF
TRBV9	TRBJ2-2	NA	NA	TGTGCCAGCAGCGAGGGGAATCCAAACACCGGGGAGCTGTTTTTT	CASSEGNPNTGELFF
TRBV29-1	TRBJ2-2	few	NA	TGCAGCGTTGTAGCCCCAACAGGAGCCGGGGAGCTGTTTTTT	CSVVAPTGAGELFF
TRBV30	TRBJ1-1	few	TRBD1	TGTGCCTGGAGTGTGAGGCAGGGGGTAGGGGCTTTCTTT	CAWSVRQGVGAFF
TRBV9	TRBJ2-3	few	TRBD1	TGTGCCAGCAGCGTAGTCCAGGGGGGCACAGATACGCAGTATTTT	CASSVVQGGTDTQYF
TRBV6-5	TRBJ2-2	NA	NA	TGTGCCAGCACCCTAGGGGGGGTCGGGGAGCTGTTTTTT	CASTLGGVGELFF
TRBV5-1	TRBJ2-7	NA	NA	TGCGCCAGCAGCCCGGGGCCAAGCTCCTACGAGCAGTACTTC	CASSPGPSSYEQYF
TRBV14	TRBJ1-6	NA	NA	TGTGCCAGCAGCCTGGAGGGGTTTTCGGAATCACCCCTCCACTTT	CASSLEGFSESPLHF
TRBV19	TRBJ1-5	NA	NA	TGTGCCAGTAGTATGGGAACACTGGCTAGCAATCAGCCCCAGCATTTT	CASSMGTLASNQPQHF
TRBV10-3	TRBJ1-1	once	NA	TGTGCCATCAGTGACCCAGGGGCGGCCACTGAAGCTTTCTTT	CAISDPGAATEAFF
TRBV6-1	TRBJ1-2	NA	NA	TGTGCCAGCAGTGCCACCGGCGGGCAGATCTATGGCTACACCTTC	CASSATGGQIYGYTF
TRBV7-7	TRBJ1-4	NA	NA	TGTGCCAGCAGCCCGGGACGGTCTATGAATGAAAAACTGTTTTTT	CASSPGRSMNEKLFF
TRBV5-1	TRBJ1-3	NA	NA	TGCGCCAGCAGCTTGGGTGCCGGGACTGGAAACACCATATATTTT	CASSLGAGTGNTIYF
TRBV7-2	TRBJ2-5	NA	NA	TGTGCCAGCAGCCCCCGGACCGGAGAGACCCAGTACTTC	CASSPRTGETQYF
TRBV5-4	TRBJ2-7	NA	NA	TGTGCCAGCAGCTCGGCTTACAGTACCGGGACCCCCGAGCAGTACTTC	CASSSAYSTGTPEQYF
TRBV18	TRBJ2-3	NA	TRBD2	TGTGCCAGCTCACCACGAGGACTAGCGGGGGAGGCAGATACGCAGTATTTT	CASSPRGLAGEADTQYF
TRBV9	TRBJ1-4	NA	NA	TGTGCCAGCAGCGTAGACGGGGGTAATGGAGCTAATGAAAAACTGTTTTTT	CASSVDGGNGANEKLFF
TRBV7-2	TRBJ2-7	NA	TRBD2	TGTGCCAGCAGCTTAAGGAGGCTAGCGGGGGCACCCTACGAGCAGTACTTC	CASSLRRLAGAPYEQYF
TRBV9	TRBJ2-5	NA	NA	TGTGCCAGCAGCGTAGGGGGACATTCTCGGGAGACCCAGTACTTC	CASSVGGHSRETQYF
TRBV4-3	TRBJ1-5	NA	NA	TGCGCCAGCAGCCAAGATAGGGTCTCCAATCAGCCCCAGCATTTT	CASSQDRVSNQPQHF
TRBV9	TRBJ2-5	NA	NA	TGTGCCAGCAGCTCAGAGGGGTGGAGGGATGAGACCCAGTACTTC	CASSSEGWRDETQYF
TRBV25-1	TRBJ1-6	few	NA	TGTGCCAGCAGTGATTTTCGGACCCTCCACTTT	CASSDFRTLHF
TRBV18	TRBJ1-6	NA	TRBD1	TGTGCCAGCTCCCCCTCCGGGACAGGGGAATCACCCCTCCACTTT	CASSPSGTGESPLHF
TRBV5-1	TRBJ1-2	NA	TRBD1	TGCGCCAGCAGCCTGGGACAGGGGGCGCCTACGCCCAATGGCTACACCTTC	CASSLGQGAPTPNGYTF
TRBV19	TRBJ1-5	few	NA	TGTGCTAGCAGGGGAGGGAATCAGCCCCAGCATTTT	CASRGGNQPQHF
TRBV7-2	TRBJ2-3	NA	NA	TGTGCCAGCAGCTTAGTTTGGGGGGTCCCAGATACGCAGTATTTT	CASSLVWGVPDTQYF
TRBV28	TRBJ1-2	NA	NA	TGTGCCAGCAGTTTGGCAGACTTGAACTATGGCTACACCTTC	CASSLADLNYGYTF
TRBV9	TRBJ1-2	NA	NA	TGTGCCAGCAGCGTAGGTCAGGGTACGCGCGGCTACACCTTC	CASSVGQGTRGYTF
TRBV6-6	TRBJ2-2	NA	NA	TGTGCCATCTCGATGAGGGATCACGGGGAGCTGTTTTTT	CAISMRDHGELFF
TRBV7-6	TRBJ1-2	NA	NA	TGTGCCACTAGGGGGGGAGATGGCTACACCTTC	CATRGGDGYTF
TRBV18	TRBJ2-7	NA	TRBD2	TGTGCCAGCTCAAGTCCGGGGGGGTCCTTCGAGCAGTACTTC	CASSSPGGSFEQYF
TRBV2	TRBJ1-1	NA	NA	TGTGCCAGCAGTCCCCCCCTCTTACAGGGCAAAGCTTTCTTT	CASSPPLLQGKAFF
TRBV6-5	TRBJ1-2	NA	TRBD1	TGTGCCAGCAGTTCCTCGGGACAGGGGGACTATGGCTACACCTTC	CASSSSGQGDYGYTF
TRBV4-1	TRBJ1-4	NA	NA	TGCGCCAGCAGCCAAGGGTCTGAGGGTTTGAGAGAAAAACTGTTTTTT	CASSQGSEGLREKLFF
TRBV6-5	TRBJ1-1	NA	NA	TGTGCCAGCAGTTATAGGATAAACACTGAAGCTTTCTTT	CASSYRINTEAFF
TRBV5-4	TRBJ2-7	NA	TRBD2	TGTGCCAGCAGCTTGGGGACTAGCGCTTACTACGAGCAGTACTTC	CASSLGTSAYYEQYF
TRBV5-4	TRBJ2-5	NA	NA	TGTGCCAGCAGCCGAGGACAGTTACAAGAGACCCAGTACTTC	CASSRGQLQETQYF
TRBV6-1	TRBJ1-2	NA	NA	TGTGCCAGCAGTGAAGCGGGTCCACAGGACTATGGCTACACCTTC	CASSEAGPQDYGYTF
TRBV6-5	TRBJ2-1	NA	TRBD2	TGTGCCAGCAGGGTTGGTAGCGGGGGCCACAATGAGCAGTTCTTC	CASRVGSGGHNEQFF
TRBV19	TRBJ1-1	NA	TRBD1	TGTGCCAGTAGTGCCCGGACAGGGGGTAGAAACACTGAAGCTTTCTTT	CASSARTGGRNTEAFF
TRBV25-1	TRBJ1-1	NA	NA	TGTGCCAGCAGTGAGATACAGGGGAACACTGAAGCTTTCTTT	CASSEIQGNTEAFF
TRBV2	TRBJ1-1	NA	NA	TGTGCCAGTCATAGACTAAGTAGCCCTGAAGCTTTCTTT	CASHRLSSPEAFF
TRBV6-1	TRBJ2-5	NA	NA	TGTGCCAGCAGTGAGTTGAGGACCCAGTACTTC	CASSELRTQYF
TRBV7-2	TRBJ1-5	NA	NA	TGTGCCAGCAGCTTATGGGAGAATCAGCCCCAGCATTTT	CASSLWENQPQHF
TRBV5-1	TRBJ1-4	NA	NA	TGCGCCAGCAGCTTTCAGGGGTTTAATGAAAAACTGTTTTTT	CASSFQGFNEKLFF
TRBV9	TRBJ1-6	NA	NA	TGTGCCAGCAGCCCGGGGACGGGTGATTCACCCCTCCACTTT	CASSPGTGDSPLHF
TRBV19	TRBJ1-2	NA	NA	TGTGCCAGTAGTATAACGGACAACGGCTATGGCTACACCTTC	CASSITDNGYGYTF
TRBV7-2	TRBJ1-1	NA	NA	TGTGCCAGCAGCTTAAAACTAGAAACTGAAGCTTTCTTT	CASSLKLETEAFF
TRBV5-1	TRBJ2-5	NA	TRBD1	TGCGCCAGCAGCTTTTCAGGGGGCGGAGAGACCCAGTACTTC	CASSFSGGGETQYF
TRBV27	TRBJ2-1	NA	NA	TGTGCCAGCAGTTTAGTTTATGGGGTTGGTAATGAGCAGTTCTTC	CASSLVYGVGNEQFF
TRBV18	TRBJ1-1	NA	NA	TGTGCCAGCTCACCGGACATGAACACTGAAGCTTTCTTT	CASSPDMNTEAFF
TRBV9	TRBJ1-5	NA	TRBD1	TGTGCCAGCAGCGGACAGGGATCCCGGCCCCAGCATTTT	CASSGQGSRPQHF
TRBV10-3	TRBJ1-6	NA	NA	TGTGCCATCAGTGAGCAACAGGATTCTTCACCCCTCCACTTT	CAISEQQDSSPLHF
TRBV14	TRBJ1-2	NA	NA	TGTGCCAGCAGCCAAGGGGGGCAGGGCCGCGGCTACACCTTC	CASSQGGQGRGYTF
TRBV7-6	TRBJ2-2	NA	NA	TGTGCCAGCAGTTCTTACAAATTTGGGTCGGGAACCGGGGAGCTGTTTTTT	CASSSYKFGSGTGELFF
TRBV5-4	TRBJ2-1	NA	NA	TGTGCCAGCAGCTTCTCGATTCCCTCCTACAATGAGCAGTTCTTC	CASSFSIPSYNEQFF
TRBV9	TRBJ2-7	NA	NA	TGTGCCAGCAGCGCCCTTCGGGACTCCTACGAGCAGTACTTC	CASSALRDSYEQYF
TRBV7-9	TRBJ1-2	NA	TRBD1	TGTGCCAGCAGCTCCACAGGGGCCCGGGATGGCTACACCTTC	CASSSTGARDGYTF